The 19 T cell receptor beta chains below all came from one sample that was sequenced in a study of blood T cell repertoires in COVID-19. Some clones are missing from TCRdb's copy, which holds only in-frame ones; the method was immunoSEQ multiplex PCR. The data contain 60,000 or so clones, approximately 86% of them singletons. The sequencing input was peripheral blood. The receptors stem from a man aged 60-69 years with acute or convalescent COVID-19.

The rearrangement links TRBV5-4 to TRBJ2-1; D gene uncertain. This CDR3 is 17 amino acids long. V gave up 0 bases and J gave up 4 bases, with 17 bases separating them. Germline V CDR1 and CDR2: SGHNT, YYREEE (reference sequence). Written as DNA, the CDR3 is TGTGCCAGCAGCTTGGGCCCAACTACGATGAATTACAATGAGCAGTTCTTC. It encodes CASSLGPTTMNYNEQFF.

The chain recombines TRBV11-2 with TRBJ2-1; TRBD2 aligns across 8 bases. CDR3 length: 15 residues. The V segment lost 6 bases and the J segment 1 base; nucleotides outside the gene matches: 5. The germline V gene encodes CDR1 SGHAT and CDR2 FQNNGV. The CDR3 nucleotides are TGTGCCAGCAGTTTTAGCGGGGATTCCTACAATGAGCAGTTCTTC. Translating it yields CASSFSGDSYNEQFF.

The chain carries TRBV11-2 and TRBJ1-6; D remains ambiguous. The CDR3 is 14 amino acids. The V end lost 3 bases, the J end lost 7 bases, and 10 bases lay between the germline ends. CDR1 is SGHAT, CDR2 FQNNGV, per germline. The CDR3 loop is CASSFEGRNSPLHF. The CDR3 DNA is TGTGCCAGCAGCTTCGAGGGCAGGAATTCACCCCTCCACTTT.

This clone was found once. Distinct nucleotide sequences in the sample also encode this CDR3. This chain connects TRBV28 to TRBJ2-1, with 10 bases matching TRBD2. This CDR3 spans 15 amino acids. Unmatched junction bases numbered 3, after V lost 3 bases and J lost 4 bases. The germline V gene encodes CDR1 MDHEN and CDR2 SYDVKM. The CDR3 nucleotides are TGTGCCAGCAGTTTGAGCGGGAGGGGTTACAATGAGCAGTTCTTC. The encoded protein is CASSLSGRGYNEQFF. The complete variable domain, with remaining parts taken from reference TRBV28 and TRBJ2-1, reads DVKVTQSSRYLVKRTGEKVFLECVQDMDHENMFWYRQDPGLGLRLIYFSYDVKMKEKGDIPEGYSVSREKKERFSLILESASTNQTSMYLCASSLSGRGYNEQFFGPGTRLTVL.

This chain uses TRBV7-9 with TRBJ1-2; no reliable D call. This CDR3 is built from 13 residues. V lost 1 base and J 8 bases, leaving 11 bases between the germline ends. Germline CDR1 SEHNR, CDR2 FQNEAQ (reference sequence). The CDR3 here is CASSLVPEAGYTF. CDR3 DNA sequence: TGTGCCAGCAGCTTAGTTCCCGAGGCGGGCTACACCTTC.

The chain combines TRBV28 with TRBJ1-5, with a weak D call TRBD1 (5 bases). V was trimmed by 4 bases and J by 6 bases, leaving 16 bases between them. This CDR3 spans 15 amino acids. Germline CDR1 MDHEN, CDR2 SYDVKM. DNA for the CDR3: TGTGCCAGCAGTTGGGAGGGACGTGGGAGTCAGCCCCAGCATTTT. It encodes CASSWEGRGSQPQHF.

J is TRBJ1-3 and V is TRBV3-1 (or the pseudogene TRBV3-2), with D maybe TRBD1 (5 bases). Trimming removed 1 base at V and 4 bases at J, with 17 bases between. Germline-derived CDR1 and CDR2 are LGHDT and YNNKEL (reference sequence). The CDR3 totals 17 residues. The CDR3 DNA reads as TGTGCCAGCAGCCAAGGCGGAGCAGGGTTCTCCGGAAACACCATATATTTT. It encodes CASSQGGAGFSGNTIYF.

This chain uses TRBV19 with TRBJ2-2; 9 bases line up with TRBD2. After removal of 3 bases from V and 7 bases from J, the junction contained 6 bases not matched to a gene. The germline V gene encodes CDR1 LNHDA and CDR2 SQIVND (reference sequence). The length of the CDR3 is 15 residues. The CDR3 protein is CASSILAGVLGELFF. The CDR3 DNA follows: TGTGCCAGTAGTATTTTAGCGGGAGTCCTCGGGGAGCTGTTTTTT.

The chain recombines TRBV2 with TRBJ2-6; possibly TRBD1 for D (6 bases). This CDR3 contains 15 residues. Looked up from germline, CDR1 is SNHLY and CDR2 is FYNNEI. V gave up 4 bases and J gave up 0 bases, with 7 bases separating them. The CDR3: CASSVGASGANVLTF. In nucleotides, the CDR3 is TGTGCCAGCAGTGTGGGGGCCTCTGGGGCCAACGTCCTGACTTTC.

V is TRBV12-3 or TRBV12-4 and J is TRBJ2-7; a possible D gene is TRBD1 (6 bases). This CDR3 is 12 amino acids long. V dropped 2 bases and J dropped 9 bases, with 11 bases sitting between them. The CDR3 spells CASSLSPTGQYF. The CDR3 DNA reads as TGTGCCAGCAGTTTATCCCCGACAGGGCAGTACTTC.

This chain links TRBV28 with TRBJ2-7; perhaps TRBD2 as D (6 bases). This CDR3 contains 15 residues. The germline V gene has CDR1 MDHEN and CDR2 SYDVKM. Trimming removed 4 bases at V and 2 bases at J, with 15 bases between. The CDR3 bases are TGTGCCAGCAGTTCAACCCGGGACTCACCCTACGAGCAGTACTTC. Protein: CASSSTRDSPYEQYF.

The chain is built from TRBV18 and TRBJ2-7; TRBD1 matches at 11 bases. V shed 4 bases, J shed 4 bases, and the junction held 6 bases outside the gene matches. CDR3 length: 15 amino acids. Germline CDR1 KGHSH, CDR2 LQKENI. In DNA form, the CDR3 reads TGTGCCAGCTCACTTCCGGGACAGGGGGGTTACGAGCAGTACTTC. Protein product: CASSLPGQGGYEQYF.

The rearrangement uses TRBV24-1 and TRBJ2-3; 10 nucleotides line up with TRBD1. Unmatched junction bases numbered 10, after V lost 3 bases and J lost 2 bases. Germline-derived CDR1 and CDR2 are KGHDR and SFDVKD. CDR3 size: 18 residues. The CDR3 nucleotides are TGTGCCACCAGTGATCCCTACTCGACAGGGGGCTTCACAGATACGCAGTATTTT. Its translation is CATSDPYSTGGFTDTQYF.

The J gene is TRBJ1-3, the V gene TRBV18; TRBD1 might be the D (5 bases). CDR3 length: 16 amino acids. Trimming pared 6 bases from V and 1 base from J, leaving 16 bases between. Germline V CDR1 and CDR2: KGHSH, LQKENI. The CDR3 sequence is CASSQGLGRSGNTIYF. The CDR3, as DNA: TGTGCCAGCTCTCAGGGACTGGGAAGGTCTGGAAACACCATATATTTT.

This CDR3 is CASSQGAYGYTF. The CDR3 DNA sequence: TGTGCCAGCAGCCAAGGGGCTTATGGCTACACCTTC. The gene calls are TRBV3-1 (or the pseudogene TRBV3-2) and TRBJ1-2; D gene unclear. V shed 1 base and J shed 5 bases, with 5 bases lying between them. CDR3 length: 12 amino acids. The germline gives CDR1 LGHDT, CDR2 YNNKEL (reference sequence).

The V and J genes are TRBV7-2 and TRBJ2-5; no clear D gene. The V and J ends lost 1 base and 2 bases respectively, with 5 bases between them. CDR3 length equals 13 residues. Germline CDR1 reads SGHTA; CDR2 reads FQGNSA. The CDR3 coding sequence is TGTGCCAGCAGCTTAGGAGTACAAGAGACCCAGTACTTC. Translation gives CASSLGVQETQYF.

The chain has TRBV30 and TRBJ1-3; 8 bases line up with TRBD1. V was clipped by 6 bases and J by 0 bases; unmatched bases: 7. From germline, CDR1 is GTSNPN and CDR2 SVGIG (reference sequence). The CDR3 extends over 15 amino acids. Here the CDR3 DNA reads TGTGCCTGCACCGGGACAGGTGGCTCTGGAAACACCATATATTTT. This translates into CACTGTGGSGNTIYF.

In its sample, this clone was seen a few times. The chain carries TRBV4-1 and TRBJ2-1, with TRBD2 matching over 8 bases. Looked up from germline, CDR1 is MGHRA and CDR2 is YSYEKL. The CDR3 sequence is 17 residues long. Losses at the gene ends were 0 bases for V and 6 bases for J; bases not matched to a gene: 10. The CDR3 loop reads CASSQDLSRGAGNEQFF. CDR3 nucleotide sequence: TGCGCCAGCAGCCAAGATCTATCGCGGGGGGCCGGCAATGAGCAGTTCTTC.

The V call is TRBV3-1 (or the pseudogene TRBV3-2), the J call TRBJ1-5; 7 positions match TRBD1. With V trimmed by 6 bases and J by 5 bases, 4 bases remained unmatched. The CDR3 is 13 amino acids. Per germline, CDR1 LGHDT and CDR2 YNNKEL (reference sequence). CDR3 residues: CASSLDRYQPQHF. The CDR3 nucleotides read TGTGCCAGCAGTCTGGACAGGTATCAGCCCCAGCATTTT.